This TCR beta chain was sequenced in a study of Tregs in tolerant kidney transplant recipients. Findings and limits, study-wide: Tregs expanded with activated donor B cells seemed most donor-specific.

On this clone itself: Its antigen is not known.

Repertoires were generated with immunoSEQ multiplex PCR, while TCRdb's copy carries only in-frame clones and drops some. The profile covers some 14,000 clones, with 85% to 95% appearing a single time and around 13% taken by the ten largest. V gave up 5 bases and J gave up 2 bases, with 10 bases separating them. Per germline, CDR1 MNHEY and CDR2 SMNVEV (reference sequence). The CDR3 has 14 residues. The origin of this receptor is a human donor in good health. The chain has TRBV27 and TRBJ2-1, with D possibly being TRBD1 or TRBD2 (5 bases each). Sequences were obtained from CD8+ T cells from blood. The CDR3: CASSLAGTYNEQFF. Written as DNA, the CDR3 is TGTGCCAGCAGTCTAGCAGGGACCTACAATGAGCAGTTCTTC.